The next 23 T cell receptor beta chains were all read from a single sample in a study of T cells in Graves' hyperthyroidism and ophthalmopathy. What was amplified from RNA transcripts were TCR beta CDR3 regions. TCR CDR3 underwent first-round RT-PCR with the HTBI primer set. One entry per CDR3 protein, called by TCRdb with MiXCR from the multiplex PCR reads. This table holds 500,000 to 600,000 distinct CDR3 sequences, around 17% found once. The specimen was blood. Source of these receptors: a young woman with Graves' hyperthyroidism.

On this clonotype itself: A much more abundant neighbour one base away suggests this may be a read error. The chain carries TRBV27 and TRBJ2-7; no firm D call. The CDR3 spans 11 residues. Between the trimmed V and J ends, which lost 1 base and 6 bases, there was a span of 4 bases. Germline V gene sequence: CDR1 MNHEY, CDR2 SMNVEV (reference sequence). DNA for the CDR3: TGTGCCAGCAGTTTATTTGGCGAGCAGTACTTC. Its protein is CASSLFGEQYF.

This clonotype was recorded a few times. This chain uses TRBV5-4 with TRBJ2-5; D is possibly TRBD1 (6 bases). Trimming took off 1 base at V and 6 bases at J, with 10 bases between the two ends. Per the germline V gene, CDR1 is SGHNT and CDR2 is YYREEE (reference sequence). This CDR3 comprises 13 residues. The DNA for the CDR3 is TGTGCCAGCAGCTTGTCCGGACAGAAGACCCAGTACTTC. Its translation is CASSLSGQKTQYF.

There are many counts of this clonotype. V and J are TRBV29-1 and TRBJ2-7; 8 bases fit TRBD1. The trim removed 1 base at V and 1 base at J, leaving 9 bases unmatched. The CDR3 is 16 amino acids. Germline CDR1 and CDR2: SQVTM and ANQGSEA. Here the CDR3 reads CSVEVGGTGRSYEQYF. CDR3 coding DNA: TGCAGCGTTGAAGTGGGTGGGACAGGACGATCCTACGAGCAGTACTTC.

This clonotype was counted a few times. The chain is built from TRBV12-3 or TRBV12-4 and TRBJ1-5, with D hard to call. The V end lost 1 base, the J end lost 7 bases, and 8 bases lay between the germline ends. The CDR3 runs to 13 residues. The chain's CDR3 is CASSLVGWQPQHF. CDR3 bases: TGTGCCAGCAGTTTAGTAGGGTGGCAGCCCCAGCATTTT.

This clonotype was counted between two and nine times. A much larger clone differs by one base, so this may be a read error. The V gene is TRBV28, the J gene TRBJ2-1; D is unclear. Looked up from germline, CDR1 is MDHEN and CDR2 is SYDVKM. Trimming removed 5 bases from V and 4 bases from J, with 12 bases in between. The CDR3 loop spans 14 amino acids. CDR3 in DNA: TGTGCCAGCAGTGATGGGGTCATATACAATGAGCAGTTCTTC. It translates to CASSDGVIYNEQFF.

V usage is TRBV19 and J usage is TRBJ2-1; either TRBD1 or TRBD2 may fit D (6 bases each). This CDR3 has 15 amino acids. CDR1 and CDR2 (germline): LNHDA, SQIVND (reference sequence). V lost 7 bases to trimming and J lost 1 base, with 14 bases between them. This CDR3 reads CASIRRGESYNEQFF. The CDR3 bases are TGTGCCAGTATAAGGAGGGGGGAGTCCTACAATGAGCAGTTCTTC.

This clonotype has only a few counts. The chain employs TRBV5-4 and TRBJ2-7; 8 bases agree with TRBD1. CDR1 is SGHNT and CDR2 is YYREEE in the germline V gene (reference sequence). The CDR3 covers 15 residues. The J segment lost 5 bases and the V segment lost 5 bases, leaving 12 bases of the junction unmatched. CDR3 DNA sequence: TGTGCCAGCAGTTTATCCCAGGGGGCGCTCGACGAGCAGTACTTC. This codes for CASSLSQGALDEQYF.

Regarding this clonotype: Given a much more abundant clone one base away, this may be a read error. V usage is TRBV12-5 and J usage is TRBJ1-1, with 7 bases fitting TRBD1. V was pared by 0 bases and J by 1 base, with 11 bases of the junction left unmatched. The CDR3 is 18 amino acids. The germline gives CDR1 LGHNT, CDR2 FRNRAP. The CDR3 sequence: CASGLVVNSEGANTEAFF. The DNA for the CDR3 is TGTGCTAGTGGTTTGGTAGTAAACAGTGAGGGGGCGAACACTGAAGCTTTCTTT.

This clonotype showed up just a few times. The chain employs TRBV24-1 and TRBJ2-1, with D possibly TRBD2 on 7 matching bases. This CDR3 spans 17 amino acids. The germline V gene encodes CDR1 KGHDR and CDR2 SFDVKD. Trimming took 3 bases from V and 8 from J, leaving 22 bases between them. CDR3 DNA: TGTGCCACCAGTGATCCCTTAAGAGGGGGGGTAGCTGATGAGCAGTTCTTC. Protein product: CATSDPLRGGVADEQFF.

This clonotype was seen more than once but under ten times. Here the CDR3 reads CASSLSPLGTGNTIYF. CDR3 nucleotide sequence: TGCGCCAGCAGCTTATCACCTCTGGGGACCGGAAACACCATATATTTT. The chain uses TRBV5-1 and TRBJ1-3, with D possibly TRBD1 on 5 matching bases. CDR3 length: 16 residues. V lost 2 bases, J lost 4 bases, and 16 bases lay in between. CDR1 is SGHRS and CDR2 is YFSETQ in the germline V gene.

The CDR3 DNA reads as TGTGCCACCCATGGGGGACTAGCGGGAGTCGTGTCATTCGATGAGCAGTTCTTC. Residues: CATHGGLAGVVSFDEQFF. This chain links TRBV10-3 with TRBJ2-1; 14 bases are shared with TRBD2. Germline loops: CDR1 ENHRY, CDR2 SYGVKD. The length of the CDR3 is 18 residues. Unmatched junction bases numbered 19, after V lost 10 bases and J lost 8 bases.

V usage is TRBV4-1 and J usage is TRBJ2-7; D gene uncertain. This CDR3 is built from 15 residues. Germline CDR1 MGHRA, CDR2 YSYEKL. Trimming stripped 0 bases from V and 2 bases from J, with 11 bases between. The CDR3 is CASSQEEGNPYEQYF. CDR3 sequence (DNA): TGCGCCAGCAGCCAAGAGGAAGGGAATCCCTACGAGCAGTACTTC.

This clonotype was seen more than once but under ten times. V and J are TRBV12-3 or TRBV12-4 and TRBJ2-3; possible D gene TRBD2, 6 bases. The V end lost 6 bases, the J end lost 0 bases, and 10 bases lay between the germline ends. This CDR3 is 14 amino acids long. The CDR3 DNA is TGTGCCAGCAGCTGGACTATTAGCACAGATACGCAGTATTTT. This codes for CASSWTISTDTQYF.

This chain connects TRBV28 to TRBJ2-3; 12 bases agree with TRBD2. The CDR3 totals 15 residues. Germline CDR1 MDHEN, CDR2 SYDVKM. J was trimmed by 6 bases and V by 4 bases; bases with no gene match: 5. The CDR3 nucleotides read TGTGCCAGCAGTTCCCCGACTAGCGGGAGTGATACGCAGTATTTT. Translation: CASSSPTSGSDTQYF.

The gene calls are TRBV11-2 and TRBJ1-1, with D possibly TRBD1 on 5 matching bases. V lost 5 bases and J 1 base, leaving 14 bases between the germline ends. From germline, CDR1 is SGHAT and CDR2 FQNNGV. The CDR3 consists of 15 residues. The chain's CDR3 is CASSLQDRPNTEAFF. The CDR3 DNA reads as TGTGCCAGCAGCCTACAAGACAGACCGAACACTGAAGCTTTCTTT. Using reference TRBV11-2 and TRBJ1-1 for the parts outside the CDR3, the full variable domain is EAGVAQSPRYKIIEKRQSVAFWCNPISGHATLYWYQQILGQGPKLLIQFQNNGVVDDSQLPKDRFSAERLKGVDSTLKIQPAKLEDSAVYLCASSLQDRPNTEAFFGQGTRLTVV.

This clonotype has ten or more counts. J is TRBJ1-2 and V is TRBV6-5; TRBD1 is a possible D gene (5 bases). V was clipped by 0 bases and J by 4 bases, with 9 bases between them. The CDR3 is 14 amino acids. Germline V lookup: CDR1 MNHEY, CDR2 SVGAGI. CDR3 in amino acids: CASSYSKTGYGYTF. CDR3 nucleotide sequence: TGTGCCAGCAGTTACTCGAAAACAGGCTATGGCTACACCTTC.

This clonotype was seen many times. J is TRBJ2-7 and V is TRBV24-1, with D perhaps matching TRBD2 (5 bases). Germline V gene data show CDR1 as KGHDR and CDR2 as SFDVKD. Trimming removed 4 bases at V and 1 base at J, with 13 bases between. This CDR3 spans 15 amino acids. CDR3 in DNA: TGTGCCACCAGTGACCCCCGGACTGGATCCTACGAGCAGTACTTC. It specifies CATSDPRTGSYEQYF.

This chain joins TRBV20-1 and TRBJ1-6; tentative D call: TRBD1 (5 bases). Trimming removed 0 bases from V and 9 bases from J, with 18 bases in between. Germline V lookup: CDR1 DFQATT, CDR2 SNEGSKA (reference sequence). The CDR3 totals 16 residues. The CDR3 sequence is CSARDVREIGGSPLHF. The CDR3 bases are TGCAGTGCTAGAGACGTCAGGGAAATTGGGGGTTCACCCCTCCACTTT.

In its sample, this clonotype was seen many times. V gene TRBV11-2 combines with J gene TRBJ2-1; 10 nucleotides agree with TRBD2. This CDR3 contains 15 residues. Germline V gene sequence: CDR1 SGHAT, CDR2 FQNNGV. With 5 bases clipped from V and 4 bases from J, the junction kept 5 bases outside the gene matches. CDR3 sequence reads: CASSLQRGGYNEQFF. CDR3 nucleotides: TGTGCCAGCAGCCTTCAGCGGGGGGGTTACAATGAGCAGTTCTTC.

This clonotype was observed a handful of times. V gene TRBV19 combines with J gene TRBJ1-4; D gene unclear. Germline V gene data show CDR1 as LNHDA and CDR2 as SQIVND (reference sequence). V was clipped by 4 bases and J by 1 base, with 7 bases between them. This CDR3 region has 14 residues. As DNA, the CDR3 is TGTGCCAGTAGTAGGCAGAGAACTAATGAAAAACTGTTTTTT. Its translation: CASSRQRTNEKLFF.

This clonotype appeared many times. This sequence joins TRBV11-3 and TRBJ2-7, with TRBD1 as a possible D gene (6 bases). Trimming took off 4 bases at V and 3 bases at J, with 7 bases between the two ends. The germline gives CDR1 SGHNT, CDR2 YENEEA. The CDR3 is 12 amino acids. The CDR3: CASSWDIYEQYF. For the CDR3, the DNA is TGTGCCAGCAGCTGGGACATCTACGAGCAGTACTTC. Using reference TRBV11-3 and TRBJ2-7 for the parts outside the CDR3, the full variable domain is EAGVVQSPRYKIIEKKQPVAFWCNPISGHNTLYWYLQNLGQGPELLIRYENEEAVDDSQLPKDRFSAERLKGVDSTLKIQPAELGDSAVYLCASSWDIYEQYFGPGTRLTVT.

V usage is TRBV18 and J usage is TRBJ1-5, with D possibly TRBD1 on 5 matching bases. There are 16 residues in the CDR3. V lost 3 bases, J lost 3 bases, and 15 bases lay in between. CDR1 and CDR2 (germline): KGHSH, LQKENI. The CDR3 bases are TGTGCCAGCTCACCCAGTACGGGGGGGTACAATCAGCCCCAGCATTTT. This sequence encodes CASSPSTGGYNQPQHF.

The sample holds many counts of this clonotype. The CDR3 DNA is TGCAGCGCGTCTATCCGGGCGGGGGGCTATTACAATGAGCAGTTCTTC. Encoded protein: CSASIRAGGYYNEQFF. The chain recombines TRBV20-1 with TRBJ2-1; 8 bases map to TRBD2. CDR3 length: 16 residues. Germline assignment: CDR1 DFQATT and CDR2 SNEGSKA (reference sequence).